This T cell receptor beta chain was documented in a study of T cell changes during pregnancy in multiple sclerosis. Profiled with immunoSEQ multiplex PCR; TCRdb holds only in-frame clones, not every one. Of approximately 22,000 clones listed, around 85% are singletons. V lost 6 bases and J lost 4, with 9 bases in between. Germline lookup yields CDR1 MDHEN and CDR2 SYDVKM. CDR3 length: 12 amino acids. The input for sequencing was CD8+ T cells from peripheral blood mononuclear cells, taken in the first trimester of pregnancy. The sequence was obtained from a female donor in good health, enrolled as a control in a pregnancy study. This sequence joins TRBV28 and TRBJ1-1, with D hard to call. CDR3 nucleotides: TGTGCCAGCAGGACAACCGGCACTGAAGCTTTCTTT. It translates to CASRTTGTEAFF.